Below are 18 T cell receptor beta chains sequenced from a single sample in a study of T cell changes during pregnancy in multiple sclerosis. Here immunoSEQ multiplex PCR was the method, and the copy in TCRdb shows in-frame clones only, minus some. The sample has roughly 46,000 clones; almost 95% are singletons. The sequenced sample was CD8+ T cells from peripheral blood mononuclear cells, obtained in the first trimester of pregnancy. The receptors here all came from a female donor with multiple sclerosis, enrolled in a pregnancy study.

V usage is TRBV7-9 and J usage is TRBJ2-1; possible D gene TRBD1, 6 bases. The V gene lost 4 bases and the J gene lost 5 bases, with 12 bases spanning the gap. Per germline, CDR1 SEHNR and CDR2 FQNEAQ (reference sequence). CDR3 length: 14 residues. The CDR3 region is CASSSRGSHNEQFF. For the CDR3, the DNA is TGTGCCAGCAGCTCCAGGGGAAGCCACAATGAGCAGTTCTTC.

The chain is built from TRBV4-2 and TRBJ2-7; 11 bases match TRBD2. Germline V lookup: CDR1 LGHNA, CDR2 YNFKEQ. V was clipped by 1 base and J by 7 bases; unmatched bases: 9. The CDR3 is 16 residues long. CDR3 sequence reads: CASSQATLAGAAEQYF. In DNA form, the CDR3 reads TGTGCCAGCAGCCAAGCCACACTAGCGGGGGCCGCTGAGCAGTACTTC.

The chain is built from TRBV7-9 and TRBJ2-7, with D possibly matching TRBD2 (5 bases). This CDR3 contains 16 residues. The germline CDR1 and CDR2 sequences are SEHNR and FQNEAQ (reference sequence). Trimming removed 4 bases from V and 1 base from J, with 17 bases in between. DNA for the CDR3: TGTGCCAGCAGCTCCGGCACGGGGAAGCGATCCTACGAGCAGTACTTC. Translated: CASSSGTGKRSYEQYF.

This clone was recorded once. This chain uses TRBV19 with TRBJ1-2, with D maybe TRBD1 (6 bases). V was clipped by 5 bases and J by 3 bases, with 13 bases between them. CDR1 is LNHDA, CDR2 SQIVND, per germline (reference sequence). This CDR3 contains 14 residues. The CDR3 reads CASSYRQEHYGYTF. The CDR3 coding sequence is TGTGCCAGTAGTTATCGACAGGAGCACTATGGCTACACCTTC.

The chain uses TRBV7-3 and TRBJ2-1, with 12 bases lining up with TRBD2. V shed 5 bases and J 7 bases; nucleotides not matched to a gene: 6. Germline lookup yields CDR1 SGHTA and CDR2 FQGTGA. This CDR3 contains 15 residues. The CDR3 DNA follows: TGTGCCAGCAGCATACTAGCGGGAGGAAGTAATGAGCAGTTCTTC. Its translation is CASSILAGGSNEQFF.

This chain connects TRBV27 to TRBJ2-3, with D possibly TRBD2 on 6 matching bases. The CDR3 length is 12 residues. CDR1 and CDR2 (germline): MNHEY, SMNVEV (reference sequence). Trimming pared 10 bases from V and 11 bases from J, leaving 19 bases between. The CDR3 region has the DNA TGTGCCATTCAATCCGGGACTTCCCAGCAGTATTTT. The encoded protein is CAIQSGTSQQYF.

This chain joins TRBV21-1 and TRBJ2-3; the table assigns TRBD1, which was not confirmed against the DNA. TRBV21-1 is designated a pseudogene. This CDR3 comprises 12 residues. CDR3 in DNA: TGTGCCAGCAGGACAGGGTCAGATACGCAGTATTTT. Translation gives CASRTGSDTQYF.

This chain links TRBV30 with TRBJ2-7; the D gene is possibly TRBD1 (6 bases). The germline V gene encodes CDR1 GTSNPN and CDR2 SVGIG (reference sequence). The CDR3 is made up of 13 amino acids. The V gene lost 5 bases and the J gene lost 3 bases, with 14 bases spanning the gap. The CDR3 DNA is TGTGCCTGGGCTACCGGGACAAGCTACGAGCAGTACTTC. It specifies CAWATGTSYEQYF.

This CDR3 reads CASSQGTGGADTQYF. The CDR3 DNA follows: TGCGCCAGCAGCCAAGGGACAGGGGGCGCAGATACGCAGTATTTT. The rearrangement links TRBV4-3 to TRBJ2-3; 11 nucleotides align to TRBD1. Unmatched junction bases numbered 1, after V lost 1 base and J lost 4 bases. This CDR3 spans 15 amino acids. From germline, CDR1 is LGHNA and CDR2 YSLEER.

The V gene is TRBV5-1, the J gene TRBJ1-4, with TRBD1 matching 9 bases. From germline, CDR1 is SGHRS and CDR2 YFSETQ. After removal of 3 bases from V and 4 bases from J, the junction contained 10 bases not matched to a gene. The CDR3 covers 17 residues. The CDR3 DNA reads as TGCGCCAGCAGCTCGAGTGCGGACAGGGGCTTTAATGAAAAACTGTTTTTT. Translated, it gives CASSSSADRGFNEKLFF.

The CDR3 DNA reads TGCGCCAGCAGCCAAGATCCGGCAGGGGTAGGGAAGCCCCAGCATTTT. Its protein is CASSQDPAGVGKPQHF. The chain carries TRBV4-1 and TRBJ1-5; tentatively, D is TRBD1 (6 bases). V shed 0 bases and J shed 8 bases, with 17 bases lying between them. Germline CDR1 reads MGHRA; CDR2 reads YSYEKL. CDR3 length: 16 amino acids.

For the CDR3, the DNA is TGCGCCAGCAGGATACAGGGAAGCGCCGATAACTATGGCTACACCTTC. This gives the protein CASRIQGSADNYGYTF. V is TRBV5-1 and J is TRBJ1-2; tentatively, D is TRBD1 (6 bases). The CDR3 sequence is 16 residues long. V lost 5 bases and J lost 1, with 18 bases in between. CDR1 is SGHRS and CDR2 is YFSETQ in the germline V gene.

About this clone: No DNA is shown, since the ends of the CDR3 on it are uncertain; the CDR3 is the one TCRdb lists. This chain joins TRBV7-2 and TRBJ2-7; the DNA was not compared with TRBD2, the D call given in the table. Germline V gives CDR1 SGHTA, CDR2 FQGNSA. The CDR3 has 20 amino acids, counting both end residues. CDR3 region: CASSLAGTSGGFLADYEQYF.

The chain uses TRBV6-5 and TRBJ1-5; D is ambiguous. V was clipped by 4 bases and J by 4 bases, with 8 bases between them. Per germline, CDR1 MNHEY and CDR2 SVGAGI. CDR3 length: 13 residues. CDR3 sequence: CASSSSLNQPQHF. In nucleotides, the CDR3 is TGTGCCAGCAGTTCCTCACTTAATCAGCCCCAGCATTTT.

The chain carries TRBV5-5 and TRBJ1-5, with TRBD1 identical over 7 bases. Germline V gene sequence: CDR1 SGHKS, CDR2 YYEKEE (reference sequence). The CDR3 is 15 amino acids. Trimming took 3 bases from V and 6 from J; bases not matched to a gene: 9. The CDR3 nucleotides read TGTGCCAGCAGCTCCCGACAGGGTATTGGTCAGCCCCAGCATTTT. Its protein is CASSSRQGIGQPQHF. Drawing the rest from reference TRBV5-5 and TRBJ1-5, the complete variable domain is DAGVTQSPTHLIKTRGQQVTLRCSPISGHKSVSWYQQVLGQGPQFIFQYYEKEERGRGNFPDRFSARQFPNYSSELNVNALLLGDSALYLCASSSRQGIGQPQHFGDGTRLSIL.

The chain is built from TRBV7-8 and TRBJ1-2; unclear D gene. Germline CDR1 and CDR2: SGHVS and FQNEAQ. Trimming took off 0 bases at V and 7 bases at J, with 12 bases between the two ends. This CDR3 spans 14 amino acids. CDR3 DNA sequence: TGTGCCAGCAGCTTAGCCGGACCGAGCGGTGGCTACACCTTC. This gives the protein CASSLAGPSGGYTF.

The chain employs TRBV7-2 and TRBJ2-1, with 10 bases fitting TRBD2. The CDR3 runs 13 residues. Germline CDR1 SGHTA, CDR2 FQGNSA. The V gene end was trimmed by 11 bases and the J gene end by 4 bases; junction bases not matched to a gene: 5. The chain's CDR3 is CARAGGPYNEQFF. The CDR3 DNA is TGTGCCCGAGCGGGAGGGCCTTACAATGAGCAGTTCTTC. The whole variable domain, remainder taken from reference TRBV7-2 and TRBJ2-1, is GAGVSQSPSNKVTEKGKDVELRCDPISGHTALYWYRQSLGQGLEFLIYFQGNSAPDKSGLPSDRFSAERTGGSVSTLTIQRTQQEDSAVYLCARAGGPYNEQFFGPGTRLTVL.

The V and J genes are TRBV4-1 and TRBJ2-1; 12 positions match TRBD2. J lost 8 bases, V lost 4 bases, and 6 bases had no gene match. The CDR3 consists of 15 residues. The germline gives CDR1 MGHRA, CDR2 YSYEKL. The CDR3 DNA follows: TGCGCCAGCAGCCCGACTAGCGGGAGTCCCGATGAGCAGTTCTTC. It yields the protein CASSPTSGSPDEQFF.